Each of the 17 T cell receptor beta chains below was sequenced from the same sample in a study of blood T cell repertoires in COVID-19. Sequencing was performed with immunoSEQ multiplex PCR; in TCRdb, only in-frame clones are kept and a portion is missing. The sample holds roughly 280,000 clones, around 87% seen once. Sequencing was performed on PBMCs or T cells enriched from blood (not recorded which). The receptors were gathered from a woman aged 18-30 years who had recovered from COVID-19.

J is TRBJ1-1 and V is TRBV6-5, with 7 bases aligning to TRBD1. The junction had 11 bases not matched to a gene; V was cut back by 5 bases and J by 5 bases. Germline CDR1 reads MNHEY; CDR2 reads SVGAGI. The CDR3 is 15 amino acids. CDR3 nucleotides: TGTGCCAGCAGTACCCCCGCCAGGGGGAAGACTGAAGCTTTCTTT. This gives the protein CASSTPARGKTEAFF.

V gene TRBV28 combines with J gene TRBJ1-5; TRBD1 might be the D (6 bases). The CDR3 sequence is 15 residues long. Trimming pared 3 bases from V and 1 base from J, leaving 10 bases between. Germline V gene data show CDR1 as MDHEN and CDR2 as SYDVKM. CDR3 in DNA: TGTGCCAGCAGTTTTACAGGGTTAAGCAATCAGCCCCAGCATTTT. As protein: CASSFTGLSNQPQHF.

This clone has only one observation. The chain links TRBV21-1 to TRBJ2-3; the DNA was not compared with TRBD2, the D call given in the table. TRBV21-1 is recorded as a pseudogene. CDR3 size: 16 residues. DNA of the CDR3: TGTGCCAGCAGTTCCAAGAAGGCGCCGGGGACAGATACGCAGTATTTT. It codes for CASSSKKAPGTDTQYF.

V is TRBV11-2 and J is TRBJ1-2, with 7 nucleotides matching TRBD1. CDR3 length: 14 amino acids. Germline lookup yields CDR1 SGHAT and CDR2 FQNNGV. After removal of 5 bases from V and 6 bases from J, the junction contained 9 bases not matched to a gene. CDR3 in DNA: TGTGCCAGCAGCGCCCGACAGGGTTTGGATGGCTACACCTTC. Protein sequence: CASSARQGLDGYTF.

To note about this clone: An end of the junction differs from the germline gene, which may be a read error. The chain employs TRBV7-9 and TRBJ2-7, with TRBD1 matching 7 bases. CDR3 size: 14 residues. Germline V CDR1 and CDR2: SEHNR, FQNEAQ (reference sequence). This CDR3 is CASSLDGTALEEYF. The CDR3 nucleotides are TGTGCCAGCAGCTTAGATGGGACAGCCCTCGAGGAGTACTTC.

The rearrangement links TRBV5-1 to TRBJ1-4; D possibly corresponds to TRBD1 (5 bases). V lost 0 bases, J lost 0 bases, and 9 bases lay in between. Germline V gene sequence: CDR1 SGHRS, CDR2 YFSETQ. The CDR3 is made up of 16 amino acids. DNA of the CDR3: TGCGCCAGCAGCTTGGCCGGGGGGACAACTAATGAAAAACTGTTTTTT. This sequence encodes CASSLAGGTTNEKLFF.

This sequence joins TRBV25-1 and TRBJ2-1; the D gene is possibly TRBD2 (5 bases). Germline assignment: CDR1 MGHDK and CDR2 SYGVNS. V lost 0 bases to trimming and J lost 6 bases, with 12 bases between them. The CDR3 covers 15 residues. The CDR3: CASSEYRGTVNEQFF. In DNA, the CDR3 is TGTGCCAGCAGTGAATATCGGGGAACGGTCAATGAGCAGTTCTTC.

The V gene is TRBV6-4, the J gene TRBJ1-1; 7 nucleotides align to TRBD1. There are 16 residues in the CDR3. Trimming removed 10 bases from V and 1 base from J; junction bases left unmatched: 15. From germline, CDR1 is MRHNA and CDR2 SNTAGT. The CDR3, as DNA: TGTGCCACCGCCCCGAGACAGGGAATCCCGAACACTGAAGCTTTCTTT. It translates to CATAPRQGIPNTEAFF.

CDR3 coding DNA: TGTGCCAGCAGCTTACAGATTGCCTACGAGCAGTACTTC. Amino acids: CASSLQIAYEQYF. The gene calls are TRBV11-2 and TRBJ2-7; D remains unclear. The V gene lost 2 bases and the J gene lost 2 bases, with 7 bases spanning the gap. Germline V gene data show CDR1 as SGHAT and CDR2 as FQNNGV. This CDR3 contains 13 residues.

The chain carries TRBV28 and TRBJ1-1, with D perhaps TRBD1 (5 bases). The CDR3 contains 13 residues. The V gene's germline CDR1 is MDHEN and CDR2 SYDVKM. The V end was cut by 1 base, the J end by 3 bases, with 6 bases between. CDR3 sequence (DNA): TGTGCCAGCAGTTTATCCAGGGACACTGAAGCTTTCTTT. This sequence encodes CASSLSRDTEAFF.

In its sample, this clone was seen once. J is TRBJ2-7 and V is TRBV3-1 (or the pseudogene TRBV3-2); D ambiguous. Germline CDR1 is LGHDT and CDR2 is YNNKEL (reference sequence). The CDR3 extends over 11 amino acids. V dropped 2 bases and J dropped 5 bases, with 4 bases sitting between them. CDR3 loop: CASSQTNEQYF. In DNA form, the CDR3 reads TGTGCCAGCAGCCAAACAAACGAGCAGTACTTC.

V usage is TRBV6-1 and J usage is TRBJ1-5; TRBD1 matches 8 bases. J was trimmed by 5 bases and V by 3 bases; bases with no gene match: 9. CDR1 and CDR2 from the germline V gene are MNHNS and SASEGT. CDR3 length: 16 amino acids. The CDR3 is CASSERQGSWDQPQHF. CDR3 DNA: TGTGCCAGCAGTGAGAGACAGGGGAGTTGGGATCAGCCCCAGCATTTT.

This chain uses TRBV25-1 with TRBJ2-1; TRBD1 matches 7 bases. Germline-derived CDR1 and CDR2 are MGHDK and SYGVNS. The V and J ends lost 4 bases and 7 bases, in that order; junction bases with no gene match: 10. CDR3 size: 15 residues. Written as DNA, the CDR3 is TGTGCCAGCAGTGCCGTTAGGGGGCGCAGGAATGAGCAGTTCTTC. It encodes CASSAVRGRRNEQFF.

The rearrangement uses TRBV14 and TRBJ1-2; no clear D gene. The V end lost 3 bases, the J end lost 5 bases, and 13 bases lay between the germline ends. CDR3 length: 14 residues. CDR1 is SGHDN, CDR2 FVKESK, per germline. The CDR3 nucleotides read TGTGCCAGCAGCCACGGAGCGAGGGAGTATGGCTACACCTTC. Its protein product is CASSHGAREYGYTF. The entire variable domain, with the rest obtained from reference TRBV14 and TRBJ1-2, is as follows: EAGVTQFPSHSVIEKGQTVTLRCDPISGHDNLYWYRRVMGKEIKFLLHFVKESKQDESGMPNNRFLAERTGGTYSTLKVQPAELEDSGVYFCASSHGAREYGYTFGSGTRLTVV.

The CDR3 is CASSVSGGTSTDTQYF. As DNA, the CDR3 is TGTGCCAGCAGCGTAAGCGGGGGAACTAGCACAGATACGCAGTATTTT. The chain is built from TRBV9 and TRBJ2-3; 8 bases align to TRBD2. The CDR3 has 16 residues. Germline V CDR1 and CDR2: SGDLS, YYNGEE. With V trimmed by 1 base and J by 0 bases, 4 bases remained unmatched.

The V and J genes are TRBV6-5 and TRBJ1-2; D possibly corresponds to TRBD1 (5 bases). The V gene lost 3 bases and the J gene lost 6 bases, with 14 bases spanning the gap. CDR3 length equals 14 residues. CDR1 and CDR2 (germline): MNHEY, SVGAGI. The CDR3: CASSYRQGSNGYTF. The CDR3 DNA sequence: TGTGCCAGCAGTTATCGCCAGGGATCGAATGGCTACACCTTC.

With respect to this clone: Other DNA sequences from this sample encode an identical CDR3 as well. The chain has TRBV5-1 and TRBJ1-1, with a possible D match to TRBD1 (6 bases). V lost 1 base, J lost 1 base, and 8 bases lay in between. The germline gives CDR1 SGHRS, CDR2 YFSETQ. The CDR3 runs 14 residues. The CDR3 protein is CASSLSGQNTEAFF. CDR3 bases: TGCGCCAGCAGCTTGTCGGGACAGAACACTGAAGCTTTCTTT.